Below, 23 T cell receptor beta chains from the same sample are listed, as sequenced in a study of cytomegalovirus exposure and HLA in healthy donors. Primers for the PCR totalled 60 Vbeta and 13 Jbeta. Generated by immunoSEQ multiplex PCR, the TCRdb table keeps only in-frame clones and is missing some. There are approximately 72,000 clones in the sample; 60% to 75% occur only once, and about 22% lies in the top ten. What was sequenced was PBMCs. The receptors stem from a man in his forties or fifties in good health and CMV-seropositive.

A few counts support this clone. The same CDR3 also results from other DNA sequences found in this sample. The chain employs TRBV11-3 and TRBJ2-7, with D possibly being TRBD1 (5 bases). Germline CDR1 and CDR2: SGHNT and YENEEA. The V and J ends lost 9 bases and 4 bases respectively, with 22 bases between them. The CDR3 loop spans 15 amino acids. The CDR3 sequence: CASSQKHRTAYEQYF. In nucleotides, the CDR3 is TGTGCCAGTAGCCAGAAGCACAGGACGGCATACGAGCAGTACTTC.

The V gene is TRBV27, the J gene TRBJ1-2; TRBD1 aligns across 7 bases. The V and J ends lost 6 bases and 0 bases, in that order; junction bases with no gene match: 4. CDR3 length: 14 amino acids. The germline V gene encodes CDR1 MNHEY and CDR2 SMNVEV (reference sequence). The CDR3 loop is CASSIGTANYGYTF. In DNA form, the CDR3 reads TGTGCCAGCAGCATAGGGACAGCTAACTATGGCTACACCTTC.

This chain joins TRBV30 and TRBJ2-3, with 7 bases matching TRBD2. The length of the CDR3 is 13 residues. With V trimmed by 4 bases and J by 5 bases, 6 bases remained unmatched. Germline values: CDR1 GTSNPN, CDR2 SVGIG (reference sequence). CDR3 sequence reads: CAWTRGGLDTQYF. As DNA, the CDR3 is TGTGCCTGGACGCGCGGGGGATTAGATACGCAGTATTTT.

V and J are TRBV4-1 and TRBJ2-7; TRBD1 is a possible D gene (7 bases). The CDR3 totals 16 residues. Germline CDR1 MGHRA, CDR2 YSYEKL. Trimming pared 0 bases from V and 7 bases from J, leaving 19 bases between. CDR3 sequence: CASSQDRGSGTEEQYF. DNA of the CDR3: TGCGCCAGCAGCCAAGACCGGGGGTCAGGGACAGAAGAGCAGTACTTC.

The V call is TRBV10-3, the J call TRBJ1-4; the match to TRBD1 covers 10 bases. Germline V lookup: CDR1 ENHRY, CDR2 SYGVKD. The CDR3 length is 16 residues. V gave up 1 base and J gave up 4 bases; unmatched junction bases: 3. The CDR3, as DNA: TGTGCCATCAGTGAGTTCCGGGACAGGGGTAATGAAAAACTGTTTTTT. This encodes CAISEFRDRGNEKLFF.

This rearrangement joins TRBV14 to TRBJ2-1; TRBD1 agrees at 9 bases. Germline V CDR1 and CDR2: SGHDN, FVKESK. With 4 bases clipped from V and 3 bases from J, the junction kept 7 bases outside the gene matches. CDR3 length: 16 residues. In DNA form, the CDR3 reads TGTGCCAGCAGCCCGACCGGGACAGGGAACTACAATGAGCAGTTCTTC. The encoded protein is CASSPTGTGNYNEQFF.

CDR3 DNA: TGTGCCAGCAGCTCCCAGGGCGGGGAGTCTACCCGGGAGCTGTTTTTT. Amino acids: CASSSQGGESTRELFF. The V call is TRBV5-4, the J call TRBJ2-2, with a weak D call TRBD2 (6 bases). V was shortened by 3 bases and J by 9 bases, with 21 bases between the two germline ends. CDR3 length: 16 residues. Germline V gene lookup returns CDR1 SGHNT and CDR2 YYREEE (reference sequence). The variable domain in full, completed from reference TRBV5-4 and TRBJ2-2, reads ETGVTQSPTHLIKTRGQQVTLRCSSQSGHNTVSWYQQALGQGPQFIFQYYREEENGRGNFPPRFSGLQFPNYSSELNVNALELDDSALYLCASSSQGGESTRELFFGEGSRLTVL.

This chain links TRBV5-4 with TRBJ2-5, with D tentatively TRBD2 (5 bases). CDR3 length: 13 residues. Between the trimmed V and J ends, which lost 5 bases and 5 bases, there was a span of 13 bases. The germline CDR1 and CDR2 sequences are SGHNT and YYREEE (reference sequence). In DNA, the CDR3 is TGTGCCAGCAGATCGGGGTTAGTGGAGACCCAGTACTTC. This sequence encodes CASRSGLVETQYF.

The gene calls are TRBV6-1 and TRBJ1-5; 10 bases are a match to TRBD1. The CDR3 has 15 amino acids. V lost 6 bases, J lost 6 bases, and 8 bases stayed unmatched. Germline V gives CDR1 MNHNS, CDR2 SASEGT. In DNA, the CDR3 is TGTGCCAGCAGGACCGGGACAGGGGCTCTTCAGCCCCAGCATTTT. It specifies CASRTGTGALQPQHF.

The V call is TRBV6-5, the J call TRBJ1-5, with TRBD1 as a possible D gene (5 bases). The V end was cut by 2 bases, the J end by 11 bases, with 13 bases between. This CDR3 has 13 residues. In germline, CDR1 is MNHEY, CDR2 SVGAGI. CDR3 bases: TGTGCCAGCAGTTACCGAAGGGGCGGTGCCCAGCATTTT. As protein: CASSYRRGGAQHF.

The CDR3 spells CASSLSGGSYEQYF. DNA of the CDR3: TGTGCCAGCAGCTTGTCAGGTGGAAGCTACGAGCAGTACTTC. The chain carries TRBV5-6 and TRBJ2-7; D remains ambiguous. CDR1 and CDR2 (germline): SGHDT, YYEEEE. V gave up 1 base and J gave up 3 bases, with 11 bases separating them. The CDR3 covers 14 residues. Full variable domain (remainder filled in from reference TRBV5-6 and TRBJ2-7): DAGVTQSPTHLIKTRGQQVTLRCSPKSGHDTVSWYQQALGQGPQFIFQYYEEEERQRGNFPDRFSGHQFPNYSSELNVNALLLGDSALYLCASSLSGGSYEQYFGPGTRLTVT.

The gene calls are TRBV6-5 and TRBJ2-4; tentatively, D is TRBD2 (6 bases). V was cut by 6 bases and J by 1 base, with 13 bases left in between. Germline V gene lookup returns CDR1 MNHEY and CDR2 SVGAGI. This CDR3 spans 15 amino acids. CDR3 in amino acids: CASSLGGRAKNIQYF. CDR3 coding DNA: TGTGCCAGCAGCCTAGGAGGGAGGGCCAAAAACATTCAGTACTTC.

V usage is TRBV30 and J usage is TRBJ1-1; no definite D call. Trimming left V 0 bases short and J 4 bases short, with 15 bases between. Germline-derived CDR1 and CDR2 are GTSNPN and SVGIG (reference sequence). The CDR3 runs to 15 residues. CDR3 in DNA: TGTGCCTGGAGTGTAATGGAGGGAGGAGCCACTGAAGCTTTCTTT. Its translation is CAWSVMEGGATEAFF. The full variable domain, with the rest looked up from reference TRBV30 and TRBJ1-1, is SQTIHQWPATLVQPVGSPLSLECTVEGTSNPNLYWYRQAAGRGLQLLFYSVGIGQISSEVPQNLSASRPQDRQFILSSKKLLLSDSGFYLCAWSVMEGGATEAFFGQGTRLTVV.

This clone was seen only a few times. This chain links TRBV7-8 with TRBJ2-5; TRBD2 aligns across 10 bases. Germline CDR1 reads SGHVS; CDR2 reads FQNEAQ. This CDR3 is 15 amino acids long. Trimming took 7 bases from V and 1 from J; bases not matched to a gene: 6. The CDR3 reads CASILGLAFQETQYF. In DNA, the CDR3 is TGTGCCAGCATCCTGGGACTAGCGTTCCAAGAGACCCAGTACTTC.

This clone has more than one count but fewer than ten. V and J are TRBV29-1 and TRBJ2-2, with 9 nucleotides matching TRBD2. Germline CDR1 reads SQVTM; CDR2 reads ANQGSEA. The CDR3 runs 14 residues. Trimming took 7 bases from V and 1 from J; bases not matched to a gene: 4. CDR3 sequence (DNA): TGCAGCGCCAGCGGGGGGAAGAACACCGGGGAGCTGTTTTTT. Translation: CSASGGKNTGELFF.

The V and J genes are TRBV27 and TRBJ1-3, with 7 bases that match TRBD1. With V trimmed by 3 bases and J by 3 bases, 2 bases remained unmatched. Germline V gene data show CDR1 as MNHEY and CDR2 as SMNVEV (reference sequence). The CDR3 loop spans 14 amino acids. CDR3 coding DNA: TGTGCCAGCAGTTTGACAGGGCGTGGAAACACCATATATTTT. This sequence encodes CASSLTGRGNTIYF.

V gene TRBV30 combines with J gene TRBJ2-1; 12 positions match TRBD2. This CDR3 has 15 residues. The ends lost 5 bases at V and 1 base at J; junction bases unmatched: 3. Germline CDR1 and CDR2: GTSNPN and SVGIG (reference sequence). CDR3 nucleotide sequence: TGTGCCTGGGCTAGCGGGGGGGCGTCCTACAATGAGCAGTTCTTC. Its protein is CAWASGGASYNEQFF.

This clone was seen only a few times. CDR3 loop: CASSSAGTAHSPLHF. The CDR3 DNA sequence: TGTGCCAGCTCAAGCGCCGGGACAGCGCATTCACCCCTCCACTTT. The rearrangement links TRBV18 to TRBJ1-6, with 7 nucleotides matching TRBD1. Germline CDR1 reads KGHSH; CDR2 reads LQKENI. V dropped 5 bases and J dropped 8; count of bases not matched to a gene: 9. The CDR3 is 15 residues long.

The chain recombines TRBV5-4 with TRBJ1-5; no reliable D call. Germline CDR1 and CDR2: SGHNT and YYREEE (reference sequence). V lost 3 bases and J 4 bases, leaving 2 bases between the germline ends. The CDR3 runs 11 residues. This CDR3 is CASSSNQPQHF. For the CDR3, the DNA is TGTGCCAGCAGCTCGAATCAGCCCCAGCATTTT. Together with reference TRBV5-4 and TRBJ1-5, the CDR3 gives the full variable domain: ETGVTQSPTHLIKTRGQQVTLRCSSQSGHNTVSWYQQALGQGPQFIFQYYREEENGRGNFPPRFSGLQFPNYSSELNVNALELDDSALYLCASSSNQPQHFGDGTRLSIL.

The table lists this clone with a few counts. V is TRBV5-8 and J is TRBJ2-7; a possible D gene is TRBD1 (5 bases). V was trimmed by 5 bases and J by 1 base, leaving 13 bases between them. Germline-derived CDR1 and CDR2 are SGHTS and YDEGEE. The CDR3 has 14 amino acids. CDR3 DNA: TGTGCCAGCAGTTGGACAACAACTTCCTACGAGCAGTACTTC. Translation gives CASSWTTTSYEQYF.

With respect to this clone: Distinct nucleotide sequences in the sample also encode this CDR3. This chain uses TRBV25-1 with TRBJ2-3; weak D call: TRBD1 (5 bases). The CDR3 runs 15 residues. With 5 bases removed from V and 3 bases from J, the gap between germline ends came to 15 bases. Germline CDR1 is MGHDK and CDR2 is SYGVNS. CDR3 loop: CASSPQGRQTDTQYF. The CDR3 coding sequence is TGTGCCAGCAGTCCCCAGGGCCGGCAGACAGATACGCAGTATTTT.

The chain recombines TRBV7-2 with TRBJ2-1, with 9 nucleotides matching TRBD2. V lost 5 bases and J lost 5; bases outside the gene matches: 7. Germline values: CDR1 SGHTA, CDR2 FQGNSA. This CDR3 has 15 amino acids. The CDR3 nucleotides are TGTGCCAGCAGCGAAAGCGGGGGGTATCACAATGAGCAGTTCTTC. This gives the protein CASSESGGYHNEQFF. The full variable domain, its missing parts supplied by reference TRBV7-2 and TRBJ2-1, is GAGVSQSPSNKVTEKGKDVELRCDPISGHTALYWYRQSLGQGLEFLIYFQGNSAPDKSGLPSDRFSAERTGGSVSTLTIQRTQQEDSAVYLCASSESGGYHNEQFFGPGTRLTVL.

J is TRBJ2-1 and V is TRBV2; 7 bases are shared with TRBD1. Unmatched junction bases numbered 7, after V lost 1 base and J lost 7 bases. The CDR3 runs 15 residues. Germline V gene data show CDR1 as SNHLY and CDR2 as FYNNEI. CDR3 coding DNA: TGTGCCAGCAGTGAAGACAGGGGAGATTGGAATGAGCAGTTCTTC. This sequence encodes CASSEDRGDWNEQFF. Together with reference TRBV2 and TRBJ2-1, the CDR3 gives the full variable domain: EPEVTQTPSHQVTQMGQEVILRCVPISNHLYFYWYRQILGQKVEFLVSFYNNEISEKSEIFDDQFSVERPDGSNFTLKIRSTKLEDSAMYFCASSEDRGDWNEQFFGPGTRLTVL.